The 28 T cell receptor beta chains below come from one sample, sequenced in a study of T cells after yellow fever vaccination. TCRdb independently ran MiXCR on the 5' RACE reads; one entry per CDR3 protein. Among hundreds of thousands of distinct CDR3 sequences listed, roughly 12% were seen once. The starting material was PBMCs, obtained on the day of the yellow fever booster vaccination. These receptors all stem from a young man who received the YFV17D yellow fever vaccine.

The chain combines TRBV30 with TRBJ2-1, with 9 bases aligning to TRBD2. In germline, CDR1 is GTSNPN, CDR2 SVGIG (reference sequence). There are 15 residues in the CDR3. J gave up 4 bases and V 4 bases, and 8 bases lay outside the gene matches. CDR3 residues: CAWKGGRAYYNEQFF. DNA of the CDR3: TGTGCCTGGAAAGGCGGGAGGGCCTATTACAATGAGCAGTTCTTC.

The chain is built from TRBV5-5 and TRBJ2-1; maybe TRBD1 (6 bases). The germline CDR1 and CDR2 sequences are SGHKS and YYEKEE (reference sequence). This CDR3 is built from 16 residues. Trimming left V 0 bases short and J 4 bases short, with 14 bases between. The CDR3 protein is CASSLGQEALYNEQFF. In nucleotides, the CDR3 is TGTGCCAGCAGCTTGGGACAGGAGGCTTTATACAATGAGCAGTTCTTC.

The V gene is TRBV7-6, the J gene TRBJ2-3, with 10 bases aligning to TRBD2. With V trimmed by 3 bases and J by 10 bases, 1 base remained unmatched. CDR1 is SGHVS, CDR2 FNYEAQ, per germline. This CDR3 has 12 amino acids. CDR3 sequence: CASSFSGRPQYF. DNA for the CDR3: TGTGCCAGCAGCTTTAGCGGGAGGCCGCAGTATTTT.

The rearrangement links TRBV29-1 to TRBJ1-2, with 7 bases that match TRBD1. The germline V gene encodes CDR1 SQVTM and CDR2 ANQGSEA. This CDR3 region has 13 residues. V lost 7 bases and J lost 5; bases outside the gene matches: 10. Here the CDR3 reads CSGRDSGTYGYTF. CDR3 bases: TGCAGCGGACGGGACAGCGGGACTTATGGCTACACCTTC. The whole variable domain, remainder taken from reference TRBV29-1 and TRBJ1-2, is SAVISQKPSRDICQRGTSLTIQCQVDSQVTMMFWYRQQPGQSLTLIATANQGSEATYESGFVIDKFPISRPNLTFSTLTVSNMSPEDSSIYLCSGRDSGTYGYTFGSGTRLTVV.

The rearrangement joins TRBV7-2 to TRBJ2-4; 9 positions match TRBD2. Trimming at V came to 3 bases and at J to 7 bases, leaving 10 bases not matched to a gene. The CDR3 runs 16 residues. CDR1 SGHTA and CDR2 FQGNSA come from the germline V gene. The chain's CDR3 is CASSFRREGLRNIQYF. The CDR3 DNA reads as TGTGCCAGCAGCTTTAGGCGGGAGGGCCTGCGGAACATTCAGTACTTC.

The chain links TRBV6-5 to TRBJ2-7; the match to TRBD2 covers 8 bases. The V segment lost 0 bases and the J segment 2 bases; nucleotides outside the gene matches: 6. Germline lookup yields CDR1 MNHEY and CDR2 SVGAGI. This CDR3 contains 16 residues. CDR3 in DNA: TGTGCCAGCAGTTACTCGACCGCGGGAGGAACCTACGAGCAGTACTTC. It yields the protein CASSYSTAGGTYEQYF.

The V call is TRBV20-1, the J call TRBJ2-1; a weak D match, TRBD2 (6 bases). V gave up 4 bases and J gave up 1 base, with 14 bases separating them. Germline-derived CDR1 and CDR2 are DFQATT and SNEGSKA (reference sequence). CDR3 length equals 15 residues. CDR3 in amino acids: CSAISGVVSYNEQFF. For the CDR3, the DNA is TGCAGTGCTATTTCGGGAGTAGTTTCCTACAATGAGCAGTTCTTC.

Details on this clonotype: The junction departs from germline at one end; a sequencing error may be responsible. The V call is TRBV5-5, the J call TRBJ2-1; 9 bases fit TRBD2. Germline loops: CDR1 SGHKS, CDR2 YYEKEE (reference sequence). This CDR3 is built from 17 residues. CDR3 amino acids: CASSLTSGTSSYSEQFF. The CDR3 nucleotides read TGTGCCAGCAGCTTGACCTCGGGGACTAGCTCCTACAGTGAGCAGTTCTTC.

V and J are TRBV3-1 and TRBJ2-7; D ambiguous. Germline V gene sequence: CDR1 LGHDT, CDR2 YNNKEL (reference sequence). The CDR3 totals 12 residues. Trimming left V 2 bases short and J 5 bases short, with 7 bases between. CDR3 nucleotides: TGTGCCAGCAGCCAATTTCGTCACGAGCAGTACTTC. Its translation: CASSQFRHEQYF.

CDR3 loop: CASSQWTLSSYEQYF. In DNA, the CDR3 is TGTGCCAGCTCCCAGTGGACACTGAGCTCCTACGAGCAGTACTTC. V is TRBV18 and J is TRBJ2-7; the D gene is possibly TRBD1 (5 bases). Germline assignment: CDR1 KGHSH and CDR2 LQKENI. The CDR3 is made up of 15 amino acids. Trimming stripped 6 bases from V and 0 bases from J, with 15 bases between.

The gene calls are TRBV3-1 and TRBJ2-1; 11 nucleotides line up with TRBD2. The CDR3 consists of 17 residues. V lost 2 bases, J lost 1 base, and 4 bases stayed unmatched. Germline-derived CDR1 and CDR2 are LGHDT and YNNKEL (reference sequence). The DNA for the CDR3 is TGTGCCAGCAGCCAACCTGTAGCGGGAGGGTCCTACAATGAGCAGTTCTTC. Translation: CASSQPVAGGSYNEQFF.

This clonotype has more than one count but fewer than ten. The V gene is TRBV12-3 or TRBV12-4, the J gene TRBJ2-7; 10 nucleotides agree with TRBD2. The CDR3 is 13 residues long. V lost 6 bases, J lost 5 bases, and 4 bases stayed unmatched. The CDR3 reads CASRGTSDDEQYF. In DNA form, the CDR3 reads TGTGCCAGCAGGGGGACTAGCGACGACGAGCAGTACTTC.

This clonotype was recorded a few times. The chain recombines TRBV20-1 with TRBJ2-5; D may be TRBD1 or TRBD2 (5 bases each). Trimming shortened V by 2 bases and J by 5 bases, and 18 bases separated the two germline ends. CDR3 length equals 15 residues. Germline CDR1 DFQATT, CDR2 SNEGSKA (reference sequence). The CDR3 here is CSARTGAGVKETQYF. For the CDR3, the DNA is TGCAGTGCTAGAACCGGGGCTGGGGTAAAGGAGACCCAGTACTTC.

The chain combines TRBV19 with TRBJ2-4; D perhaps matches TRBD1 (5 bases). Germline assignment: CDR1 LNHDA and CDR2 SQIVND (reference sequence). The CDR3 has 15 amino acids. The V gene lost 5 bases and the J gene lost 3 bases, with 14 bases spanning the gap. The CDR3 sequence is CASSPVDSYKNIQYF. The CDR3 DNA is TGTGCCAGTAGTCCCGTCGACAGCTACAAAAACATTCAGTACTTC.

The chain recombines TRBV12-3 or TRBV12-4 with TRBJ2-7, with unresolved D. The CDR3 length is 12 residues. Trimming cost V 5 bases and J 6 bases, with 11 bases left between them. The CDR3 nucleotides read TGTGCCAGCAGTGTTACAATGAGCGAGCAGTACTTC. Amino acid sequence: CASSVTMSEQYF.

V usage is TRBV15 and J usage is TRBJ2-7; 10 bases agree with TRBD2. V was pared by 7 bases and J by 7 bases, with 10 bases of the junction left unmatched. CDR3 length: 14 amino acids. Germline CDR1 and CDR2: LNHNV and YYDKDF (reference sequence). CDR3 nucleotide sequence: TGTGCCACCAAAAAGCGGGAGGGATCGGATGAGCAGTACTTC. It encodes CATKKREGSDEQYF.

This chain links TRBV9 with TRBJ1-5; TRBD1 matches 7 bases. Germline assignment: CDR1 SGDLS and CDR2 YYNGEE. CDR3 length: 14 residues. V was pared by 0 bases and J by 5 bases, with 2 bases of the junction left unmatched. DNA of the CDR3: TGTGCCAGCAGCGTAGAAGGGGGCGATCAGCCCCAGCATTTT. Its protein is CASSVEGGDQPQHF.

The V and J genes are TRBV12-3 or TRBV12-4 and TRBJ2-1; D is tentatively TRBD1 or TRBD2 (6 bases each). The CDR3 runs 15 residues. V lost 5 bases and J 5 bases, leaving 16 bases between the germline ends. The CDR3 DNA reads as TGTGCCAGCAGTCCTCCGGAGGGGGTAAACAATGAGCAGTTCTTC. Amino acids: CASSPPEGVNNEQFF.

This clonotype was detected a few times. CDR3 sequence (DNA): TGTGCCAGCAGCTTGGAGTACGCCCGGGGGGAGACCCAGTACTTC. The encoded protein is CASSLEYARGETQYF. The chain recombines TRBV5-4 with TRBJ2-5; possible D gene TRBD2, 6 bases. CDR1 is SGHNT and CDR2 is YYREEE in the germline V gene (reference sequence). The CDR3 length is 15 residues. V was cut by 0 bases and J by 5 bases, with 14 bases left in between.

The chain joins TRBV6-2 or TRBV6-3 to TRBJ2-5, with no clear D. CDR1 is MNHEY and CDR2 is SVGEGT in the germline V gene. The length of the CDR3 is 19 residues. With 0 bases removed from V and 4 bases from J, the gap between germline ends came to 24 bases. DNA of the CDR3: TGTGCCAGCAGTTACTCGAGAGGTGGGAAACGCGGCTCGCCAGAGACCCAGTACTTC. Its protein is CASSYSRGGKRGSPETQYF.

The DNA of the CDR3 is TGTGCCAGTCACACCCCGGGGGGCTCTAACTATGGCTACACCTTC. Its translation is CASHTPGGSNYGYTF. The rearrangement uses TRBV19 and TRBJ1-2; possibly TRBD1 for D (6 bases). Trimming took off 8 bases at V and 0 bases at J, with 16 bases between the two ends. The germline CDR1 and CDR2 sequences are LNHDA and SQIVND (reference sequence). CDR3 length: 15 residues.

V gene TRBV20-1 combines with J gene TRBJ2-1; D not certain. The germline V gene encodes CDR1 DFQATT and CDR2 SNEGSKA (reference sequence). The V end lost 6 bases, the J end lost 9 bases, and 15 bases lay between the germline ends. The CDR3 spans 12 residues. CDR3 sequence reads: CSARAAQGEQFF. The CDR3 nucleotides are TGCAGTGCCCGCGCAGCACAAGGTGAGCAGTTCTTC.

The V gene is TRBV19, the J gene TRBJ1-1; weak D call: TRBD1 (5 bases). Trimming removed 0 bases at V and 8 bases at J, with 10 bases between. Germline V gene sequence: CDR1 LNHDA, CDR2 SQIVND (reference sequence). CDR3 length: 13 amino acids. In DNA form, the CDR3 reads TGTGCCAGTAGTATAGAGAGGGGAGCCGAAGCTTTCTTT. It encodes CASSIERGAEAFF. The full variable domain, its missing parts supplied by reference TRBV19 and TRBJ1-1, is DGGITQSPKYLFRKEGQNVTLSCEQNLNHDAMYWYRQDPGQGLRLIYYSQIVNDFQKGDIAEGYSVSREKKESFPLTVTSAQKNPTAFYLCASSIERGAEAFFGQGTRLTVV.

This clonotype was counted a few times. As DNA, the CDR3 is TGCGCCAGCAGCCCGAATAGGCCCGGGGAGCTGTTTTTT. It is translated as CASSPNRPGELFF. This sequence joins TRBV5-1 and TRBJ2-2; D call uncertain. V was pared by 4 bases and J by 6 bases, with 10 bases between. From germline, CDR1 is SGHRS and CDR2 YFSETQ. The CDR3 is made up of 13 amino acids.

This chain connects TRBV18 to TRBJ2-5, with D possibly TRBD1 on 5 matching bases. The CDR3 covers 16 residues. The germline V gene encodes CDR1 KGHSH and CDR2 LQKENI. The ends were cut back, 3 bases at V and 5 bases at J, with 19 bases in the middle. CDR3 loop: CASSPSFGAGKETQYF. The CDR3 DNA reads as TGTGCCAGCTCACCCTCCTTTGGGGCCGGCAAGGAGACCCAGTACTTC.

The chain joins TRBV20-1 to TRBJ2-3; 8 bases fit TRBD2. Germline V gene data show CDR1 as DFQATT and CDR2 as SNEGSKA (reference sequence). The CDR3 totals 17 residues. J was trimmed by 1 base and V by 3 bases; bases with no gene match: 12. CDR3 in amino acids: CSASSEGTSGGTDTQYF. The DNA for the CDR3 is TGCAGTGCTAGCTCTGAAGGGACTAGTGGGGGCACAGATACGCAGTATTTT.

The chain joins TRBV25-1 to TRBJ1-2, with D possibly being TRBD1 (6 bases). CDR3 length: 14 amino acids. Germline loops: CDR1 MGHDK, CDR2 SYGVNS. Trimming removed 4 bases at V and 4 bases at J, with 13 bases between. CDR3 DNA sequence: TGTGCCAGCAGTGCAAAACAGGGACTCTATGGCTACACCTTC. Translated, it gives CASSAKQGLYGYTF.

The sample holds a few counts of this clonotype. The chain recombines TRBV18 with TRBJ2-7, with D possibly being TRBD2 (5 bases). Germline V lookup: CDR1 KGHSH, CDR2 LQKENI. V was pared by 2 bases and J by 3 bases, with 14 bases between. This CDR3 is 15 amino acids long. The CDR3 loop reads CASSPLSGEGYEQYF. The CDR3 DNA reads as TGTGCCAGCTCACCATTGTCTGGAGAGGGCTACGAGCAGTACTTC.